What follows are 28 T cell receptor beta chains derived from one specimen sequenced in a study of shared T cell receptors in the human thymus. TCRdb keeps only in-frame clones here, not all; method: immunoSEQ multiplex PCR. Altogether 500,000 to 850,000 clones are present, around 87% being singletons, with the ten largest covering 0.009% to 0.0095%. These same records also appear under a second study, on human thymus T cells.

The sequenced sample was thymocytes. These receptors came from a boy less than two years old with a congenital heart defect.

The table lists this clone with a count of one. This rearrangement joins TRBV28 to TRBJ1-6; 7 bases line up with TRBD1. The CDR3 has 23 residues. Germline V gene lookup returns CDR1 MDHEN and CDR2 SYDVKM. V lost 7 bases and J lost 0; bases outside the gene matches: 27. The CDR3 sequence: CASTPSRSGTDKTSSSYNSPLHF. Written as DNA, the CDR3 is TGTGCCAGCACCCCGTCAAGAAGTGGGACAGACAAAACATCGAGCTCCTATAATTCACCCCTCCACTTT.

In this sample, this clone turned up a few times. The DNA of the CDR3 is TGTGCCAGCAGGGGGGGGCCCGGACAGGGACAGTTCTTC. It codes for CASRGGPGQGQFF. The V call is TRBV2, the J call TRBJ2-1; D is possibly TRBD1 (8 bases). CDR1 and CDR2 (germline): SNHLY, FYNNEI. The CDR3 extends over 13 amino acids. The germline V and J ends were trimmed by 6 bases and 13 bases, with 19 bases remaining between them.

This clone was recorded once. The chain couples TRBV7-9 to TRBJ2-2; no clear D. This CDR3 has 17 amino acids. V shed 5 bases and J shed 1 base, with 17 bases lying between them. Germline values: CDR1 SEHNR, CDR2 FQNEAQ (reference sequence). The CDR3 coding sequence is TGTGCCAGCAGCATGACCGCGGCGGCCGTGAACACCGGGGAGCTGTTTTTT. This codes for CASSMTAAAVNTGELFF.

V usage is TRBV28 and J usage is TRBJ2-7; TRBD1 agrees at 10 bases. Germline loops: CDR1 MDHEN, CDR2 SYDVKM. This CDR3 has 15 residues. Trimming removed 5 bases from V and 3 bases from J; junction bases left unmatched: 7. The CDR3 DNA is TGTGCCAGCAGTCCCCACCGGGACAGGGGCTACGAGCAGTACTTC. Translating gives CASSPHRDRGYEQYF.

This chain links TRBV4-3 with TRBJ1-1, with 7 bases identical to TRBD1. CDR1 LGHNA and CDR2 YSLEER come from the germline V gene. This CDR3 has 16 residues. Trimming took 0 bases from V and 4 from J; bases not matched to a gene: 8. The CDR3 spells CASSQERGQGGTEAFF. DNA of the CDR3: TGCGCCAGCAGCCAAGAAAGGGGGCAAGGGGGCACTGAAGCTTTCTTT.

The chain links TRBV5-6 to TRBJ2-7; TRBD2 matches 11 bases. Germline V lookup: CDR1 SGHDT, CDR2 YYEEEE. With 0 bases clipped from V and 5 bases from J, the junction kept 10 bases outside the gene matches. The CDR3 is 17 residues long. CDR3 in amino acids: CASSLGVAGGSWNEQYF. CDR3 DNA sequence: TGTGCCAGCAGCTTGGGGGTAGCGGGAGGGTCCTGGAACGAGCAGTACTTC.

This sequence joins TRBV10-3 and TRBJ2-1, with 8 bases aligning to TRBD1. This CDR3 contains 16 residues. Germline V CDR1 and CDR2: ENHRY, SYGVKD. The V and J ends lost 0 bases and 7 bases, in that order; junction bases with no gene match: 8. The CDR3 spells CAISESRGQEMNEQFF. In DNA, the CDR3 is TGTGCCATCAGTGAGTCGAGGGGACAGGAGATGAATGAGCAGTTCTTC.

The V and J genes are TRBV28 and TRBJ1-1; D uncertain. CDR1 and CDR2 from the germline V gene are MDHEN and SYDVKM. The length of the CDR3 is 12 residues. Trimming took off 6 bases at V and 2 bases at J, with 7 bases between the two ends. DNA for the CDR3: TGTGCCAGCAGCCCTTTTAACACTGAAGCTTTCTTT. This codes for CASSPFNTEAFF. Filled out from reference TRBV28 and TRBJ1-1, the complete variable domain reads DVKVTQSSRYLVKRTGEKVFLECVQDMDHENMFWYRQDPGLGLRLIYFSYDVKMKEKGDIPEGYSVSREKKERFSLILESASTNQTSMYLCASSPFNTEAFFGQGTRLTVV.

The chain is built from TRBV7-9 and TRBJ2-1; 11 bases match TRBD2. Trimming removed 4 bases from V and 4 bases from J; junction bases left unmatched: 6. CDR1 is SEHNR and CDR2 is FQNEAQ in the germline V gene (reference sequence). The CDR3 consists of 16 residues. CDR3 in amino acids: CASSSFSGRVYNEQFF. CDR3 coding DNA: TGTGCCAGCAGCTCGTTTAGCGGGAGGGTTTACAATGAGCAGTTCTTC.

This clone was recorded only once. The chain links TRBV28 to TRBJ2-3, with 11 bases matching TRBD2. The CDR3 length is 19 residues. Germline CDR1 and CDR2: MDHEN and SYDVKM. The V and J ends lost 2 bases and 1 base, in that order; junction bases with no gene match: 11. The CDR3 DNA sequence: TGTGCCAGCAGTTTAGTTCGACTAGCGGGGCTTATTCGCACAGATACGCAGTATTTT. As protein: CASSLVRLAGLIRTDTQYF.

The rearrangement joins TRBV29-1 to TRBJ1-4, with D perhaps TRBD1 (5 bases). CDR3 size: 14 residues. Germline loops: CDR1 SQVTM, CDR2 ANQGSEA. Trimming removed 3 bases at V and 8 bases at J, with 16 bases between. The CDR3 bases are TGCAGCGTTGAGAGGAGGGGAGAAGGGGAAAAACTGTTTTTT. This translates into CSVERRGEGEKLFF.

The V call is TRBV2, the J call TRBJ2-2; maybe TRBD1 (5 bases). V was shortened by 8 bases and J by 3 bases, with 22 bases between the two germline ends. CDR3 size: 17 residues. CDR1 is SNHLY and CDR2 is FYNNEI in the germline V gene. CDR3 residues: CASLGHKRGFYTGELFF. The CDR3, as DNA: TGTGCCAGCCTGGGGCACAAACGCGGATTTTACACCGGGGAGCTGTTTTTT.

The V and J genes are TRBV4-3 and TRBJ2-7; 15 nucleotides match TRBD2. The length of the CDR3 is 16 residues. Germline loops: CDR1 LGHNA, CDR2 YSLEER. J gave up 3 bases and V 3 bases, and 3 bases lay outside the gene matches. This CDR3 reads CASSQGTSGGFYEQYF. The CDR3 DNA follows: TGCGCCAGCAGCCAGGGGACTAGCGGGGGGTTCTACGAGCAGTACTTC.

This chain links TRBV27 with TRBJ2-1, with a possible D match to TRBD2 (6 bases). The length of the CDR3 is 13 residues. CDR1 is MNHEY and CDR2 is SMNVEV in the germline V gene (reference sequence). Trimming shortened V by 6 bases and J by 10 bases, and 16 bases separated the two germline ends. DNA for the CDR3: TGTGCCAGCAGCAGACAGAGGCGGGACGAGCAGTTCTTC. Translation: CASSRQRRDEQFF.

Remarks on this clone: In the same sample, other DNA sequences code for this CDR3. The rearrangement links TRBV18 to TRBJ1-3; 11 bases fit TRBD1. V shed 4 bases and J 0 bases; nucleotides not matched to a gene: 8. The CDR3 is 18 residues long. In germline, CDR1 is KGHSH, CDR2 LQKENI. The CDR3 nucleotides are TGTGCCAGCTCACTTGGACCGGGACAGGGGGTCTCTGGAAACACCATATATTTT. Amino acid sequence: CASSLGPGQGVSGNTIYF.

This clone was counted a single time. J is TRBJ2-5 and V is TRBV10-3, with TRBD1 matching over 9 bases. The end of the DNA is better explained by TRBJ2-7, so the J call may be wrong. Germline assignment: CDR1 ENHRY and CDR2 SYGVKD. The CDR3 has 15 residues. CDR3 amino acids: CAISEGGQGSYEQYF. The CDR3 nucleotides are TGTGCCATCAGTGAAGGGGGACAGGGAAGCTACGAGCAGTACTTC.

The chain couples TRBV28 to TRBJ1-2; a weak D match, TRBD1 (5 bases). Per the germline V gene, CDR1 is MDHEN and CDR2 is SYDVKM. V was shortened by 5 bases and J by 4 bases, with 11 bases between the two germline ends. The length of the CDR3 is 13 residues. CDR3 DNA: TGTGCCAGCAGTGTGACAGACCCCTATGGCTACACCTTC. Its translation is CASSVTDPYGYTF.

J is TRBJ2-1 and V is TRBV11-2, with 13 bases matching TRBD2. The CDR3 length is 17 residues. Germline lookup yields CDR1 SGHAT and CDR2 FQNNGV. V was pared by 5 bases and J by 0 bases, with 4 bases of the junction left unmatched. This CDR3 is CASSRLAGGASYNEQFF. CDR3 DNA sequence: TGTGCCAGCAGCAGACTAGCGGGGGGCGCCTCCTACAATGAGCAGTTCTTC.

The V call is TRBV19, the J call TRBJ2-7, with D possibly TRBD2 on 5 matching bases. V was trimmed by 4 bases and J by 3 bases, leaving 16 bases between them. Germline CDR1 reads LNHDA; CDR2 reads SQIVND (reference sequence). CDR3 length: 15 residues. In nucleotides, the CDR3 is TGTGCCAGTAGTAAGCACGGGATCCCGGGCTACGAGCAGTACTTC. It specifies CASSKHGIPGYEQYF.

This rearrangement joins TRBV28 to TRBJ1-1, with a weak D call TRBD1 (6 bases). Germline-derived CDR1 and CDR2 are MDHEN and SYDVKM. V was cut by 5 bases and J by 0 bases, with 16 bases left in between. The CDR3 sequence is 16 residues long. CDR3 sequence: CASSPGTQRLNTEAFF. For the CDR3, the DNA is TGTGCCAGCAGTCCTGGGACACAGCGACTGAACACTGAAGCTTTCTTT.

The V call is TRBV6-5, the J call TRBJ1-4, with D perhaps matching TRBD1 (6 bases). Trimming stripped 5 bases from V and 1 base from J, with 8 bases between. Germline V gene lookup returns CDR1 MNHEY and CDR2 SVGAGI. The CDR3 is 14 residues long. Here the CDR3 DNA reads TGTGCCAGCAGTCAAGGGGGAACTAATGAAAAACTGTTTTTT. Protein sequence: CASSQGGTNEKLFF.

A word on this clone: Other DNA sequences within the sample encode an identical CDR3. The J gene is TRBJ1-6, the V gene TRBV28, with a possible D match to TRBD1 (5 bases). The germline V and J ends were trimmed by 4 bases and 0 bases, with 19 bases remaining between them. The germline V gene encodes CDR1 MDHEN and CDR2 SYDVKM. This CDR3 has 19 amino acids. CDR3 in DNA: TGTGCCAGCAGTTATGCCGGGACTGCTGTCTACTCCTATAATTCACCCCTCCACTTT. Protein product: CASSYAGTAVYSYNSPLHF.

The genes are TRBV6-6 and TRBJ2-3; unclear D gene. The CDR3 runs 16 residues. Deletions cut 0 bases from V and 3 bases from J, with 13 bases between. Looked up from germline, CDR1 is MNHNY and CDR2 is SVGAGI (reference sequence). The DNA for the CDR3 is TGTGCCAGCAGTTACTCGGCCCTCGCGGTTACAGATACGCAGTATTTT. Protein product: CASSYSALAVTDTQYF.

V gene TRBV4-3 combines with J gene TRBJ2-7, with 8 nucleotides matching TRBD1. Germline V lookup: CDR1 LGHNA, CDR2 YSLEER. Trimming cost V 4 bases and J 0 bases; bases outside gene matches: 5. CDR3 length equals 15 residues. The CDR3 sequence is CASSRWTGTSYEQYF. CDR3 bases: TGCGCCAGCAGCCGCTGGACAGGGACCTCCTACGAGCAGTACTTC.

The rearrangement uses TRBV5-4 and TRBJ2-7; 10 bases are a match to TRBD1. This CDR3 has 18 residues. V lost 3 bases, J lost 6 bases, and 18 bases stayed unmatched. Germline V gene sequence: CDR1 SGHNT, CDR2 YYREEE (reference sequence). The CDR3 DNA follows: TGTGCCAGCAGCTGCGGCCCCGCAACCGGGACAGGGGTCTGCGAGCAGTACTTC. Translated, it gives CASSCGPATGTGVCEQYF.

The chain is built from TRBV5-6 and TRBJ2-5; no firm D call. The end of the DNA is better explained by TRBJ2-7, so the J call may be wrong. Germline V gene lookup returns CDR1 SGHDT and CDR2 YYEEEE. The length of the CDR3 is 13 residues. CDR3 sequence: CASSLARSYEQYF. CDR3 bases: TGTGCCAGCAGCTTGGCTAGAAGCTACGAGCAGTACTTC.

This rearrangement joins TRBV4-3 to TRBJ1-4; D uncertain. Germline V gene lookup returns CDR1 LGHNA and CDR2 YSLEER. With 4 bases removed from V and 14 bases from J, the gap between germline ends came to 17 bases. This CDR3 has 13 amino acids. In nucleotides, the CDR3 is TGCGCCAGCAGCCCCTCTAGCGGCGGTCCCCTGTTTTTT. Amino acid sequence: CASSPSSGGPLFF.

This clone showed up just a few times. J is TRBJ1-1 and V is TRBV27; D may be TRBD1 (5 bases). The CDR3 loop spans 15 amino acids. Trimming pared 5 bases from V and 1 base from J, leaving 14 bases between. Per germline, CDR1 MNHEY and CDR2 SMNVEV (reference sequence). For the CDR3, the DNA is TGTGCCAGCAGTCCTATCGCCAGGGAGAACACTGAAGCTTTCTTT. Its protein product is CASSPIARENTEAFF.